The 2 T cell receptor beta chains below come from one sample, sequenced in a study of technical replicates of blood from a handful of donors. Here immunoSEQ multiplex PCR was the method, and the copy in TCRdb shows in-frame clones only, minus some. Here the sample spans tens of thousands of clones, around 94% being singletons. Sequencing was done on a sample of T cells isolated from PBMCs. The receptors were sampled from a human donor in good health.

The CDR3: CASSETNTGELFF. The CDR3 DNA is TGCGCCAGCAGTGAGACAAACACCGGGGAGCTGTTTTTT. The chain has TRBV10-1 and TRBJ2-2; D is ambiguous. V gave up 2 bases and J gave up 2 bases, with 3 bases separating them. There are 13 residues in the CDR3. Germline V gene lookup returns CDR1 WNHNN and CDR2 SYGVQD (reference sequence).

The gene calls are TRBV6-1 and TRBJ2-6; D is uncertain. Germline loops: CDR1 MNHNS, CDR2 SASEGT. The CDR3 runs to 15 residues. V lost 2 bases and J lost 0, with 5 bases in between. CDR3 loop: CASSERVSGANVLTF. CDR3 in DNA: TGTGCCAGCAGTGAACGAGTCTCTGGGGCCAACGTCCTGACTTTC.